This TCR beta chain emerged from a study of OX40 agonist ivuxolimab in advanced cancers. Looking at the study overall: Ivuxolimab was an agonistic, fully human IgG2 monoclonal antibody directed against OX40 (CD134), a costimulatory receptor. Intravenous ivuxolimab was administered to patients every 2 weeks at six dose levels: 0.01, 0.1, 0.3, 1.5, 3 and 10 mg/kg. Of the approximately 53 patients in dose escalation, 19 had hepatocellular carcinoma, roughly 15 had melanoma, 9 had renal cell carcinoma and 9 had head and neck cancer. In the dose-escalation cohort, around four fifths of patients were male, and the mean age was around 60 years, with a range of roughly 20 to 80. Patients were allowed to have had prior anti-PD-1, anti-PD-L1 or anti-CTLA-4 therapy, and around 37% of the dose-escalation patients had previously received checkpoint inhibitors. Three dose-escalation patients achieved partial responses, one with hepatocellular carcinoma and two with cutaneous melanoma. Peripheral TCRbeta sequencing was intended to test whether TCR sequence diversity was altered and clonal T-cell expansion was caused by ivuxolimab. The paper reports the monotherapy dose-escalation portion (N ≈ 50 patients) of the phase I ivuxolimab trial. What the research found in general, with its limitations: Which antigens the clonally expanded peripheral T cells were specific for was not determined. Partial responders in the 0.1-3.0 mg/kg groups had among the lowest normalized peripheral clonal expansion, especially among CD8+ T cells. At doses of 0.1 to 3.0 mg/kg, clonal expansion of both CD4+ and CD8+ T cells in blood was seen between baseline and week 6. After ivuxolimab, expanded clones were on average more numerous among CD8+ T cells than among CD4+ T cells. Low levels of normalized T-cell clonal expansion were also seen in some patients who did not respond.

The trial excluded patients who had a history of autoimmune disease or were on systemic immunosuppression. Peripheral blood for TCR sequencing was collected from all dose cohorts at baseline, on cycle 4 day 1, and on cycle 7 day 1. Samples came from an open-label, multicenter, first-in-human phase I dose-escalation trial of ivuxolimab. Adults with locally advanced or metastatic head and neck squamous cell, hepatocellular, melanoma or renal cell carcinoma were enrolled in the trial. Before TCR sequencing, CD4+ and CD8+ T cells were separately sorted from peripheral blood. Trimming takes 0 bases from V and 4 bases from J, and the germline ends sit 9 bases apart. Measured from the cysteine to the phenylalanine, the CDR3 is 15 residues long. The only DNA kept is the CDR3, 45 bases in frame from the first base. CDR1 and CDR2 are read off the germline V gene as LGHNA and YNFKEQ. Genomic DNA was isolated from the sorted cells so that the TCRbeta CDR3 region could be sequenced. TCRbeta CDR3 regions were sequenced using the immunoSEQ Assay. TCRdb limited this immuneACCESS table to in-frame rearrangements with V and J called. A share of clones is missing; checked studies link under half to unresolved V genes, and the rest is unexplained. The sample table lists around 65,000 clones, around 91% of them with a count of one. The ten biggest clones cover roughly 10% of the sample.

A word on this clone: Its target antigen remains unknown. Base qualities are missing; no much larger clone stands one base away.

The TCR comes from an adult with an advanced solid tumor such as melanoma, head and neck, liver or kidney cancer. Sequencing was performed on CD4+ or CD8+ T cells sorted from blood, taken in a trial of the OX40 agonist ivuxolimab. The sequence joins TRBV4-2 to TRBJ2-2, with no confident D gene call. The nucleotide sequence reads TGTGCCAGCAGCCAAGAAGGCAGGCTCACCGGGGAGCTGTTTTTT. The translation is CASSQEGRLTGELFF.